Listed below are T cell receptor beta chains from one sample, sequenced in a study of T cell responses to AZD1222 COVID-19 vaccine. TCRdb keeps only in-frame clones here, not all; method: immunoSEQ multiplex PCR. There are 160,000 or so clones in the sample; about nine tenths occur only once, and roughly 4.3% lies in the top ten. The starting material was peripheral blood, obtained 28 days after the second dose of the MenACWY control vaccine. Source of these receptors: an adult who received the MenACWY meningococcal vaccine as a control. Both conserved end residues are trimmed from each CDR3. The order of the fields is V gene, J gene, CDR3 length, CDR3 protein.

v_gene: TRBV15
j_gene: TRBJ2-1
len: 18
CDR3aa: ATSREISSIAGGLPNEQF

v_gene: TRBV5-6
j_gene: TRBJ1-6
len: 15
CDR3aa: ASSFGRVYGDYSPLH

v_gene: TRBV28
j_gene: TRBJ2-1
len: 15
CDR3aa: ASSSYPYRGPYNEQF

v_gene: TRBV28
j_gene: TRBJ2-3
len: 14
CDR3aa: ASRDLGTGGTDTQY

v_gene: TRBV14
j_gene: TRBJ2-7
len: 13
CDR3aa: ASSQDYGPSYEQY

v_gene: TRBV6-5
j_gene: TRBJ1-5
len: 12
CDR3aa: ASSYRDSNQPQH

v_gene: TRBV7-2
j_gene: TRBJ2-7
len: 12
CDR3aa: ASSNSGKTYEQY

v_gene: TRBV19
j_gene: TRBJ2-3
len: 14
CDR3aa: ASRRSLADFTDTQY

v_gene: TRBV6-2/TRBV6-3
j_gene: TRBJ2-2
len: 17
CDR3aa: ASSYSPTGGRDLTGELF

v_gene: TRBV7-3
j_gene: TRBJ2-1
len: 11
CDR3aa: ASSLGLGDEQF

v_gene: TRBV10-1
j_gene: TRBJ2-1
len: 10
CDR3aa: ATGPDDYEQF

v_gene: TRBV28
j_gene: TRBJ1-5
len: 11
CDR3aa: ASSYPEDQPQH

v_gene: TRBV2
j_gene: TRBJ1-1
len: 11
CDR3aa: ASSERRSSEAF

v_gene: TRBV7-9
j_gene: TRBJ1-1
len: 12
CDR3aa: ASSQDRGDTEAF

v_gene: TRBV4-3
j_gene: TRBJ2-3
len: 12
CDR3aa: ASSQEGEVDPQY

v_gene: TRBV4-2
j_gene: TRBJ1-3
len: 14
CDR3aa: ASSQEGGGGWNTIY

v_gene: TRBV28
j_gene: TRBJ1-2
len: 11
CDR3aa: ASTLAGTEGYT

v_gene: TRBV19
j_gene: TRBJ2-2
len: 14
CDR3aa: ASSIQAGANTGELF

v_gene: TRBV19
j_gene: TRBJ2-3
len: 12
CDR3aa: ASSPPHGIGTQY

v_gene: TRBV2
j_gene: TRBJ2-3
len: 8
CDR3aa: ASMDRVEY

v_gene: TRBV29-1
j_gene: TRBJ2-1
len: 12
CDR3aa: ITSGRGSYNEQF

v_gene: TRBV7-2
j_gene: TRBJ2-2
len: 17
CDR3aa: ASSLERAGGPGNTGELF

v_gene: TRBV29-1
j_gene: TRBJ1-4
len: 18
CDR3aa: SVEGNGGTGGDTTNEKLF

v_gene: TRBV2
j_gene: TRBJ2-7
len: 12
CDR3aa: ASSLGGQLYEQY

v_gene: TRBV19
j_gene: TRBJ1-1
len: 12
CDR3aa: ASSSASRGVLAF

v_gene: TRBV9
j_gene: TRBJ2-1
len: 13
CDR3aa: ASSVGRGSNNEQF

v_gene: TRBV12-3/TRBV12-4
j_gene: TRBJ2-7
len: 9
CDR3aa: ASSLAFEQY

v_gene: TRBV5-6
j_gene: TRBJ1-4
len: 12
CDR3aa: ASSFGPTNEKLF

v_gene: TRBV5-1
j_gene: TRBJ2-3
len: 14
CDR3aa: ASSPAGGVNTDTQY

v_gene: TRBV3-1/TRBV3-2
j_gene: TRBJ1-6
len: 13
CDR3aa: ASSQLIQGGSPLH

v_gene: TRBV2
j_gene: TRBJ1-3
len: 11
CDR3aa: ASSEIVRNTIY

v_gene: TRBV30
j_gene: TRBJ1-2
len: 11
CDR3aa: AWTPGQNYGYT

v_gene: TRBV20-1
j_gene: TRBJ2-7
len: 9
CDR3aa: SARTGGKQY

v_gene: TRBV29-1
j_gene: TRBJ2-5
len: 13
CDR3aa: SAERGGQGIETQY

v_gene: TRBV6-5
j_gene: TRBJ1-2
len: 11
CDR3aa: ASSPGTVYGYT

v_gene: TRBV19
j_gene: TRBJ2-7
len: 12
CDR3aa: ASSHRRPSGEQY

v_gene: TRBV12-3/TRBV12-4
j_gene: TRBJ1-1
len: 9
CDR3aa: ASSLGPVAF

v_gene: TRBV7-2
j_gene: TRBJ1-1
len: 10
CDR3aa: ASSWMGGEAF

v_gene: TRBV5-1
j_gene: TRBJ2-7
len: 12
CDR3aa: ASRAAVGNYEQY

v_gene: TRBV21-1
j_gene: TRBJ1-1
len: 13
CDR3aa: ASGDRGDSNTEAF

v_gene: TRBV29-1
j_gene: TRBJ1-1
len: 12
CDR3aa: SVEVWGRGTEAF

v_gene: TRBV5-6
j_gene: TRBJ1-2
len: 12
CDR3aa: ASSLRDSPYGYT

v_gene: TRBV5-1
j_gene: TRBJ1-4
len: 13
CDR3aa: ASSPWVRANEKLF

v_gene: TRBV28
j_gene: TRBJ1-1
len: 10
CDR3aa: ASSWGYTEAF

v_gene: TRBV19
j_gene: TRBJ1-4
len: 11
CDR3aa: ASSSQNGEKLF

v_gene: TRBV2
j_gene: TRBJ2-7
len: 9
CDR3aa: ASCRTYEQY

v_gene: TRBV11-2
j_gene: TRBJ1-4
len: 12
CDR3aa: ASSLDRPSEKLF

v_gene: TRBV21-1
j_gene: TRBJ1-4
len: 12
CDR3aa: ASTPRDREKKLF

v_gene: TRBV18
j_gene: TRBJ2-5
len: 13
CDR3aa: ASSRGTGSQETQY

v_gene: TRBV4-3
j_gene: TRBJ1-1
len: 13
CDR3aa: ASSQDTRSNTEAF

v_gene: TRBV28
j_gene: TRBJ1-5
len: 13
CDR3aa: ASSNREYSNQPQH

v_gene: TRBV6-2/TRBV6-3
j_gene: TRBJ2-7
len: 16
CDR3aa: ASSYGPFDRLARYEQY

v_gene: TRBV7-2
j_gene: TRBJ2-1
len: 13
CDR3aa: ASSLGTGNAHEQF

v_gene: TRBV28
j_gene: TRBJ1-2
len: 12
CDR3aa: ASSLGTGDYGYT